Listed below are T cell receptor beta chains from one sample, sequenced in a study of T cell repertoires in cytomegalovirus infection. These receptors' targets are unknown. A single record per CDR3 protein comes from TCRdb applying MiXCR to the reads. The profile shows about 60,000 distinct CDR3 sequences, about 33% of them singletons. The source material was PBMCs, sequenced either directly or after in vitro stimulation (not recorded which). All receptors come from a human donor in good health (CMV status not recorded). Some clones in this sample may be carry-over from other donors' samples. CDR3s include the opening cysteine and the closing phenylalanine or tryptophan. The D gene is left open where the match is weak. The size entry is marked missing in some rows and otherwise reads once, few, many or a size class.

clone size | CDR3 length | D gene | J gene | V gene | CDR3 protein | CDR3 DNA
- | 17 | - | TRBJ2-7 | TRBV7-2 | CASSPRRGGSQSYEQYF | TGTGCCAGCAGCCCCCGGCGCGGCGGCAGCCAATCCTACGAGCAGTACTTC
- | 14 | - | TRBJ2-5 | TRBV5-3 | CASSLGRDQETQYF | TGTGCCAGCAGCCTCGGACGGGACCAAGAGACCCAGTACTTC
few | 15 | - | TRBJ2-7 | TRBV4-2 | CASSLRLGNSYEQYF | TGTGCCAGCAGCCTAAGACTAGGGAATTCCTACGAGCAGTACTTC
- | 16 | TRBD1 | TRBJ2-7 | TRBV7-6 | CASSLFRGQGTYEQYF | TGTGCCAGCAGCCTCTTCCGGGGACAGGGGACCTACGAGCAGTACTTC
few | 18 | - | TRBJ1-2 | TRBV29-1 | CSVVGWAASKTGVYGYTF | TGCAGCGTTGTAGGCTGGGCGGCTTCCAAGACCGGGGTCTATGGCTACACCTTC
- | 11 | - | TRBJ2-5 | TRBV6-2/TRBV6-3 | CASQYQETQYF | TGTGCCAGCCAGTATCAAGAGACCCAGTACTTC
- | 14 | TRBD1 | TRBJ2-1 | TRBV2 | CASKRQGAGNEQFF | TGTGCCAGCAAGAGACAGGGGGCCGGGAATGAGCAGTTCTTC
- | 12 | TRBD1 | TRBJ2-3 | TRBV12-5 | CASGPRTGESYF | TGTGCTAGTGGTCCAAGGACAGGGGAGTCGTATTTT
- | 14 | TRBD2 | TRBJ2-7 | TRBV20-1 | CSASLAGGTYEQYF | TGCAGTGCTTCCCTAGCGGGAGGCACCTACGAGCAGTACTTC
few | 15 | TRBD2 | TRBJ2-5 | TRBV7-8 | CASSTLAGGRADQYF | TGTGCCAGCAGCACTCTAGCGGGGGGGCGAGCAGACCAGTACTTC